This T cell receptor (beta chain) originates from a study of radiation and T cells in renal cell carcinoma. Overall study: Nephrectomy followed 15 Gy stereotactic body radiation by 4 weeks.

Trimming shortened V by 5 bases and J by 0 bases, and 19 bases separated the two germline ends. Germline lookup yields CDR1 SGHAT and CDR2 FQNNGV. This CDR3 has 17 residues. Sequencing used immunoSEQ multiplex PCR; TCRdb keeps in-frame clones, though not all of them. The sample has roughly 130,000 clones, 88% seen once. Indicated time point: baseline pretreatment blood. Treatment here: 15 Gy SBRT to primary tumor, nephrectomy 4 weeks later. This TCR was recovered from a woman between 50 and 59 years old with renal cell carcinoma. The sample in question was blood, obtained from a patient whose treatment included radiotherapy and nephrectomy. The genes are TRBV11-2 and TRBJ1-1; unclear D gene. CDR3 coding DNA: TGTGCCAGCAGCCCACGAAACGATCGGCTAATGAACACTGAAGCTTTCTTT. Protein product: CASSPRNDRLMNTEAFF.